These 13 T cell receptor beta chains were all obtained from the same sample, sequenced in a study of beta chain features in type 1 diabetes. Every isolated RNA sample was fully reverse transcribed, so sequencing captured expressed TCRB transcripts. Profiling relied on immunoSEQ multiplex PCR, and the TCRdb table lists in-frame clones only, not all of them. The table shows 970,000 or so clones, with around a sixth occurring only once. Sequencing was done on a sample of naive CD4+ T cells from blood. These receptors were collected from a woman between 18 and 30 years old in good health.

V and J are TRBV18 and TRBJ1-2; 7 positions agree with TRBD1. V lost 4 bases to trimming and J lost 4 bases; unmatched junction nucleotides: 9. Germline loops: CDR1 KGHSH, CDR2 LQKENI. This CDR3 region has 15 residues. CDR3 region: CASSQSLDRSYGYTF. The CDR3 DNA is TGTGCCAGCTCACAATCATTGGACAGGTCCTATGGCTACACCTTC.

This clone has just a few counts. V usage is TRBV27 and J usage is TRBJ1-4; tentative D call: TRBD1 (6 bases). Germline V lookup: CDR1 MNHEY, CDR2 SMNVEV (reference sequence). This CDR3 has 14 residues. V was cut by 5 bases and J by 7 bases, with 14 bases left in between. The CDR3 DNA is TGTGCCAGCAGTGAACAGGGAGGCAGTGAAAAACTGTTTTTT. This sequence encodes CASSEQGGSEKLFF.

The chain combines TRBV5-1 with TRBJ2-3, with 8 bases that match TRBD2. The CDR3 covers 15 residues. V lost 5 bases, J lost 2 bases, and 7 bases stayed unmatched. CDR1 SGHRS and CDR2 YFSETQ come from the germline V gene. The chain's CDR3 is CASRQATSVTDTQYF. The CDR3 DNA reads as TGCGCCAGCAGACAAGCGACTAGCGTCACAGATACGCAGTATTTT. Full variable domain (missing parts from reference TRBV5-1 and TRBJ2-3): KAGVTQTPRYLIKTRGQQVTLSCSPISGHRSVSWYQQTPGQGLQFLFEYFSETQRNKGNFPGRFSGRQFSNSRSEMNVSTLELGDSALYLCASRQATSVTDTQYFGPGTRLTVL.

Written as DNA, the CDR3 is TGTGCCAGCAGTGATAAAGAGGTCCCCGGGGAGCTGTTTTTT. This encodes CASSDKEVPGELFF. This chain connects TRBV2 to TRBJ2-2; no definite D call. Trimming pared 3 bases from V and 6 bases from J, leaving 11 bases between. Germline loops: CDR1 SNHLY, CDR2 FYNNEI. CDR3 length: 14 amino acids.

This clone was picked up a small number of times. For the CDR3, the DNA is TGCGCCAGCAGCTTCGCCTTGGGGCCGCATGGCTACACCTTC. Translating it yields CASSFALGPHGYTF. The chain is built from TRBV5-1 and TRBJ1-2, with a tentative D call TRBD1 (5 bases). The germline V and J ends were trimmed by 2 bases and 6 bases, with 14 bases remaining between them. There are 14 residues in the CDR3. CDR1 is SGHRS, CDR2 YFSETQ, per germline.

This clone was detected only a few times. The J gene is TRBJ1-5, the V gene TRBV23-1, with a weak D call TRBD1 (6 bases). TRBV23-1 is identified as an open reading frame with a role that is uncertain. The CDR3 sequence is 15 residues long. V shed 5 bases and J shed 1 base, with 12 bases lying between them. The CDR3 is CASSEQGGSNQPQHF. The CDR3 DNA reads TGCGCCAGCAGTGAACAGGGAGGAAGCAATCAGCCCCAGCATTTT.

This clone was seen a handful of times. This chain uses TRBV28 with TRBJ2-1; 12 nucleotides align to TRBD2. Germline V gives CDR1 MDHEN, CDR2 SYDVKM. The CDR3 totals 14 residues. Trimming cost V 5 bases and J 10 bases; bases outside gene matches: 6. In DNA form, the CDR3 reads TGTGCCAGCAGTCTAGCGGGAGGGTTCAGGGAGCAGTTCTTC. This codes for CASSLAGGFREQFF.

This chain joins TRBV11-2 and TRBJ2-7; 9 nucleotides agree with TRBD1. Per the germline V gene, CDR1 is SGHAT and CDR2 is FQNNGV. This CDR3 is built from 14 residues. With 5 bases clipped from V and 3 bases from J, the junction kept 5 bases outside the gene matches. CDR3: CASSRWDRDYEQYF. In DNA, the CDR3 is TGTGCCAGCAGCCGATGGGACAGGGACTACGAGCAGTACTTC.

This chain uses TRBV7-3 with TRBJ2-1; 7 bases are shared with TRBD1. From germline, CDR1 is SGHTA and CDR2 FQGTGA. V dropped 5 bases and J dropped 7; count of bases not matched to a gene: 5. The CDR3 is made up of 13 amino acids. The CDR3 coding sequence is TGTGCCAGCAGCCAGACAGGGAGTAATGAGCAGTTCTTC. Amino acid sequence: CASSQTGSNEQFF.

This clone appeared a few times. Written as DNA, the CDR3 is TGTGCCAGTAGTATTACGCGAGTATCTTACAATGAGCAGTTCTTC. It yields the protein CASSITRVSYNEQFF. This chain joins TRBV19 and TRBJ2-1; the D is unclear. V lost 3 bases, J lost 4 bases, and 13 bases lay in between. The CDR3 sequence is 15 residues long. Germline CDR1 is LNHDA and CDR2 is SQIVND (reference sequence).

The chain joins TRBV5-4 to TRBJ2-5; D assignment may be TRBD1 or TRBD2 (5 bases each). CDR3 length: 15 residues. Trimming stripped 3 bases from V and 1 base from J, with 13 bases between. Per the germline V gene, CDR1 is SGHNT and CDR2 is YYREEE (reference sequence). The CDR3 spells CASSSFGGRQETQYF. In DNA, the CDR3 is TGTGCCAGCAGCTCCTTTGGGGGTCGCCAAGAGACCCAGTACTTC.

The gene calls are TRBV19 and TRBJ2-1, with 14 bases that match TRBD2. Unmatched junction bases numbered 7, after V lost 5 bases and J lost 1 base. CDR3 length: 18 amino acids. Germline CDR1 is LNHDA and CDR2 is SQIVND (reference sequence). The CDR3 DNA follows: TGTGCCAGTAGTCTACGACTAGCGGGAGGGCGTTCCTACAATGAGCAGTTCTTC. Encoded protein: CASSLRLAGGRSYNEQFF.

This clone was observed a few times. The V gene is TRBV7-9, the J gene TRBJ2-1, with D possibly called TRBD1 or TRBD2 (5 bases each). The CDR3 is 17 amino acids. Germline lookup yields CDR1 SEHNR and CDR2 FQNEAQ (reference sequence). The germline V and J ends were trimmed by 2 bases and 6 bases, with 20 bases remaining between them. CDR3 bases: TGTGCCAGCAGCTTACCCGCGGGCAGGGCGGTGGTCAATGAGCAGTTCTTC. Translating it yields CASSLPAGRAVVNEQFF.